One and the same sample provided the 14 T cell receptor beta chains below, sequenced in a study of cytomegalovirus exposure and HLA in healthy donors. PCR amplification relied on 60 Vbeta primers (plus 13 Jbeta primers). Produced via immunoSEQ multiplex PCR; TCRdb's table is partial and in-frame only. The table lists 35,000 to 45,000 clones, 50% to 55% of them singletons. Sequenced: PBMCs. The receptors here all came from a human donor in good health.

This chain connects TRBV7-3 to TRBJ2-2; tentative D call: TRBD1 (6 bases). Germline V gene sequence: CDR1 SGHTA, CDR2 FQGTGA. V was cut by 4 bases and J by 3 bases, with 12 bases left in between. The CDR3 has 15 residues. CDR3 protein: CASSSQGLDTGELFF. The CDR3 DNA is TGTGCCAGCAGCTCCCAGGGGTTAGACACCGGGGAGCTGTTTTTT.

This rearrangement joins TRBV5-6 to TRBJ2-7; a weak D match, TRBD1 (6 bases). The CDR3 sequence is 14 residues long. Germline loops: CDR1 SGHDT, CDR2 YYEEEE. V was cut by 2 bases and J by 10 bases, with 19 bases left in between. CDR3 loop: CASSFARGQEAQYF. The CDR3 nucleotides read TGTGCCAGCAGCTTTGCCAGGGGTCAAGAGGCCCAGTACTTC.

DNA of the CDR3: TGTGCCAGCAGTTTCGCAGATACGCAGTATTTT. Encoded protein: CASSFADTQYF. The chain employs TRBV6-1 and TRBJ2-3, with no clear D. This CDR3 comprises 11 residues. CDR1 is MNHNS, CDR2 SASEGT, per germline. Trimming left V 5 bases short and J 4 bases short, with 4 bases between.

The CDR3 region has the DNA TGTGCCAGCAACTCCGGGGGGCGGGACCCTCTCCGCGAGCAGTTCTTC. This encodes CASNSGGRDPLREQFF. V usage is TRBV5-4 and J usage is TRBJ2-1, with D perhaps TRBD2 (7 bases). This CDR3 spans 16 amino acids. Germline V lookup: CDR1 SGHNT, CDR2 YYREEE (reference sequence). The V and J ends lost 6 bases and 10 bases respectively, with 26 bases between them.

The rearrangement joins TRBV4-1 to TRBJ2-1, with D possibly being TRBD1 (6 bases). Per germline, CDR1 MGHRA and CDR2 YSYEKL. This CDR3 comprises 17 residues. Trimming removed 4 bases at V and 1 base at J, with 17 bases between. CDR3 in amino acids: CASSLQGPPRSYNEQFF. CDR3 in DNA: TGCGCCAGCAGCCTCCAGGGGCCCCCCAGGTCCTACAATGAGCAGTTCTTC.

V gene TRBV7-2 combines with J gene TRBJ1-6, with a tentative D call TRBD1 (6 bases). Per the germline V gene, CDR1 is SGHTA and CDR2 is FQGNSA. The CDR3 is made up of 11 amino acids. Trimming removed 1 base from V and 17 bases from J, with 9 bases in between. The CDR3 DNA reads TGTGCCAGCAGCTTAGGACAGGCGTTCCACTTT. It yields the protein CASSLGQAFHF.

J is TRBJ1-1 and V is TRBV6-5; no clear D. CDR1 is MNHEY, CDR2 SVGAGI, per germline. With 5 bases removed from V and 6 bases from J, the gap between germline ends came to 16 bases. CDR3 length: 14 amino acids. CDR3 in DNA: TGTGCCAGCAGTCCCGGGGTTTTTGGCGCTGAAGCTTTCTTT. This sequence encodes CASSPGVFGAEAFF.

Turning to this clone: In the same sample, other DNA sequences code for this CDR3. The V and J genes are TRBV7-3 and TRBJ1-6, with 10 bases matching TRBD1. CDR3 length: 15 amino acids. With 2 bases clipped from V and 10 bases from J, the junction kept 5 bases outside the gene matches. Germline V gives CDR1 SGHTA, CDR2 FQGTGA. The CDR3 DNA is TGTGCCAGCAGCTTAGGTGGGACAGGGGAATCACCCCTCCACTTT. Residues: CASSLGGTGESPLHF.

V gene TRBV6-6 combines with J gene TRBJ2-3, with D possibly being TRBD2 (5 bases). The CDR3 is 14 residues long. Germline CDR1 reads MNHNY; CDR2 reads SVGAGI (reference sequence). V was cut by 0 bases and J by 2 bases, with 6 bases left in between. CDR3 DNA: TGTGCCAGCAGTTACTCGAGGGCCACAGATACGCAGTATTTT. This gives the protein CASSYSRATDTQYF.

This rearrangement joins TRBV7-2 to TRBJ2-2; D call uncertain. CDR3 size: 15 residues. Germline CDR1 is SGHTA and CDR2 is FQGNSA. V lost 1 base and J 4 bases, leaving 10 bases between the germline ends. Here the CDR3 reads CASSLVRGSTGELFF. In nucleotides, the CDR3 is TGTGCCAGCAGCTTAGTTCGCGGTAGCACCGGGGAGCTGTTTTTT.

The chain combines TRBV9 with TRBJ2-5; tentatively, D is TRBD2 (5 bases). Matching the DNA end better, TRBJ2-7 makes the J call doubtful. Germline V gives CDR1 SGDLS, CDR2 YYNGEE. The CDR3 extends over 15 amino acids. Here the CDR3 reads CASSAGLALTYEQYF. The CDR3, as DNA: TGTGCCAGCAGCGCCGGGTTAGCGTTGACCTACGAGCAGTACTTC.

This chain joins TRBV6-5 and TRBJ2-7, with 7 bases identical to TRBD1. V lost 3 bases, J lost 7 bases, and 6 bases stayed unmatched. CDR3 length: 13 residues. Germline CDR1 and CDR2: MNHEY and SVGAGI. CDR3 sequence: CASSYDRAREQYF. In nucleotides, the CDR3 is TGTGCCAGCAGTTATGACAGGGCAAGGGAGCAGTACTTC.

The chain is built from TRBV19 and TRBJ1-2, with 12 bases aligning to TRBD1. Trimming removed 8 bases from V and 7 bases from J; junction bases left unmatched: 11. The CDR3 runs 15 residues. Germline assignment: CDR1 LNHDA and CDR2 SQIVND (reference sequence). CDR3: CASSRPGQGAIGYTF. CDR3 coding DNA: TGTGCCAGTTCCCGTCCGGGACAGGGGGCGATTGGCTACACCTTC.

The chain combines TRBV6-1 with TRBJ2-4, with 7 bases identical to TRBD2. Germline V gene sequence: CDR1 MNHNS, CDR2 SASEGT. The CDR3 is made up of 13 amino acids. V shed 8 bases and J 3 bases; nucleotides not matched to a gene: 4. CDR3 coding DNA: TGTGCCAGCCGGGAGGCAGGCAAAAACATTCAGTACTTC. Protein: CASREAGKNIQYF.